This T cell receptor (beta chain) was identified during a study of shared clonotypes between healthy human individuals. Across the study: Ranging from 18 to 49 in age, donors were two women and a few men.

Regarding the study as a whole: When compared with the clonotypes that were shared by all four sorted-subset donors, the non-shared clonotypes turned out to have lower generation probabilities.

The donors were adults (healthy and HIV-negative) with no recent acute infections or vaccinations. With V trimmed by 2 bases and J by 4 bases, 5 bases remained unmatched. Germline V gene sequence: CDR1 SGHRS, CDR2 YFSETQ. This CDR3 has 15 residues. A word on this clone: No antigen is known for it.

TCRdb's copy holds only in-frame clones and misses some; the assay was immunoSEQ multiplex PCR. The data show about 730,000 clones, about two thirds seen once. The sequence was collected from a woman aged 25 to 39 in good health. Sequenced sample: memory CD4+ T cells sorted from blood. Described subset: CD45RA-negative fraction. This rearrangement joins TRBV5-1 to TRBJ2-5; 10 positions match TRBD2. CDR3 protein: CASSFPSGSGETQYF. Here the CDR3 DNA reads TGCGCCAGCAGCTTCCCTAGCGGGAGTGGAGAGACCCAGTACTTC. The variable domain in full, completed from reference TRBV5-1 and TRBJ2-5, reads KAGVTQTPRYLIKTRGQQVTLSCSPISGHRSVSWYQQTPGQGLQFLFEYFSETQRNKGNFPGRFSGRQFSNSRSEMNVSTLELGDSALYLCASSFPSGSGETQYFGPGTRLLVL.